This TCR beta chain was recorded in a study of control samples from healthy donors and cancer patients. Profiled with immunoSEQ multiplex PCR; TCRdb holds only in-frame clones, not every one. The sample lists 150,000 to 200,000 clones, 93% occurring once. Sequenced sample: blood. The sequence was obtained from a woman in her fifties or sixties in good health.

This CDR3 is CASSNGGTGAQETQYF. The CDR3 DNA follows: TGTGCCAGTAGTAATGGAGGGACAGGCGCACAAGAGACCCAGTACTTC. The chain carries TRBV19 and TRBJ2-5; TRBD1 aligns across 8 bases. Germline loops: CDR1 LNHDA, CDR2 SQIVND (reference sequence). V shed 4 bases and J 2 bases; nucleotides not matched to a gene: 9. The CDR3 sequence is 16 residues long.